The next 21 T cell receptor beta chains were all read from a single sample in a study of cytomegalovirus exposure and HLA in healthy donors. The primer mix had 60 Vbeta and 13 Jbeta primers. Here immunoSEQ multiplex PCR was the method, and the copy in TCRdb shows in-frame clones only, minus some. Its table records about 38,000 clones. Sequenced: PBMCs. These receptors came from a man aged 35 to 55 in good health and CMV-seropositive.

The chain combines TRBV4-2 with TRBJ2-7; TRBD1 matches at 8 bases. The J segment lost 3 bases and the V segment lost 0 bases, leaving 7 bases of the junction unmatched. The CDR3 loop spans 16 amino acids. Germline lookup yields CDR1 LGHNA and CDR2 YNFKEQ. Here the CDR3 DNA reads TGTGCCAGCAGCCAAGACGTCGGGACAGGAAGCTACGAGCAGTACTTC. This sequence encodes CASSQDVGTGSYEQYF.

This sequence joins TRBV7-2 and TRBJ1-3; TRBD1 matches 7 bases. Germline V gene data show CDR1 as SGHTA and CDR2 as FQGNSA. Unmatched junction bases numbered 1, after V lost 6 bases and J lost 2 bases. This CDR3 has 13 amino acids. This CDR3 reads CASRTGTGNTIYF. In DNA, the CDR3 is TGTGCCAGCAGGACAGGGACTGGAAACACCATATATTTT. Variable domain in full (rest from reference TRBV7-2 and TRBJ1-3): GAGVSQSPSNKVTEKGKDVELRCDPISGHTALYWYRQSLGQGLEFLIYFQGNSAPDKSGLPSDRFSAERTGGSVSTLTIQRTQQEDSAVYLCASRTGTGNTIYFGEGSWLTVV.

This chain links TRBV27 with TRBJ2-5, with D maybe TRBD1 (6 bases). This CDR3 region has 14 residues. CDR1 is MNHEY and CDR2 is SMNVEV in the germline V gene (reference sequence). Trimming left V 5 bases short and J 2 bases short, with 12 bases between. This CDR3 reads CASSPWGLQETQYF. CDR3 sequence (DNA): TGTGCCAGCAGTCCCTGGGGGCTACAAGAGACCCAGTACTTC.

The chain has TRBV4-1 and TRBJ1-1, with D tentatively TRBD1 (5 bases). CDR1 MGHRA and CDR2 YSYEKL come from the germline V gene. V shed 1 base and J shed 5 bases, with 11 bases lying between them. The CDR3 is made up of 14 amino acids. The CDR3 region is CASSQVSGQTEAFF. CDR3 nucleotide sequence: TGCGCCAGCAGCCAAGTGTCAGGGCAAACTGAAGCTTTCTTT.

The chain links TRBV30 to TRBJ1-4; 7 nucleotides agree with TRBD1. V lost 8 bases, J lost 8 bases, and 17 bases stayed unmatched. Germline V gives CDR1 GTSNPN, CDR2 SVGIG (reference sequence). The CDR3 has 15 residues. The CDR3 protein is CAASRGTADREKLFF. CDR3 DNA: TGTGCCGCAAGTAGAGGGACAGCAGATAGGGAAAAACTGTTTTTT.

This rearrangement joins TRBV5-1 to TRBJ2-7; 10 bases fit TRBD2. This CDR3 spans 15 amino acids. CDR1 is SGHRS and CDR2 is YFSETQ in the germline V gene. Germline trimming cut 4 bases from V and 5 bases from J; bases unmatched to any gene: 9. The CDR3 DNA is TGCGCCAGCAGCCAGGGGACTAGCGTTTGGGACGAGCAGTACTTC. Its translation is CASSQGTSVWDEQYF.

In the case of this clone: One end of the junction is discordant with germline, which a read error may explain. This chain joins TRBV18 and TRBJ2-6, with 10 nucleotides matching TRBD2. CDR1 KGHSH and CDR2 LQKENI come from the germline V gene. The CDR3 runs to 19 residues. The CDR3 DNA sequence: TGTGCCAGCTCGCCACCGGGACTAGCGCCCACCTCTGGGGCCAACGTCCTGACTTTC. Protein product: CASSPPGLAPTSGANVLTF.

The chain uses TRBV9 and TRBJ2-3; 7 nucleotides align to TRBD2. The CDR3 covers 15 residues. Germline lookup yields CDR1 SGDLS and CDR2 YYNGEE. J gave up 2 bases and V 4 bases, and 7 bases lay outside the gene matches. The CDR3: CASSRMAGDTDTQYF. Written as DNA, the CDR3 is TGTGCCAGCAGCAGAATGGCGGGAGACACAGATACGCAGTATTTT.

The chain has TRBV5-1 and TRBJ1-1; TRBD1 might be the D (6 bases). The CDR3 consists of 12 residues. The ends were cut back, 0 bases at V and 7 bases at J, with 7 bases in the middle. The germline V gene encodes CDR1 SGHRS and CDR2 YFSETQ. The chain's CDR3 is CASSLADSEAFF. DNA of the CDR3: TGCGCCAGCAGCTTGGCGGACAGTGAAGCTTTCTTT.

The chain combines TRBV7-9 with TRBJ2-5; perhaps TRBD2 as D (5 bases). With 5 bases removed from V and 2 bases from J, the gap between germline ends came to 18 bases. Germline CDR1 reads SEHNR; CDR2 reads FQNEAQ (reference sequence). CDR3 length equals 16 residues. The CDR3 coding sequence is TGTGCCAGCAGCCCCCTAAGAGGGCTACTACAAGAGACCCAGTACTTC. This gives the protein CASSPLRGLLQETQYF.

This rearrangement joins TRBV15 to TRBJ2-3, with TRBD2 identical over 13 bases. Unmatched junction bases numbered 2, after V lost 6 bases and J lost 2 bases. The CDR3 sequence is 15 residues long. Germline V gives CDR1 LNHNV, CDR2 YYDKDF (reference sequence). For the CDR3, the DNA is TGTGCCACCAGAACTAGCGGGAGGGTCACAGATACGCAGTATTTT. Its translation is CATRTSGRVTDTQYF.

The DNA for the CDR3 is TGTGCCAGCTCACGCGAGAAGTACAATGAGCAGTTCTTC. This gives the protein CASSREKYNEQFF. This chain joins TRBV18 and TRBJ2-1; D is unclear. V was pared by 4 bases and J by 4 bases, with 8 bases between. CDR3 length: 13 residues. Germline V gene sequence: CDR1 KGHSH, CDR2 LQKENI.

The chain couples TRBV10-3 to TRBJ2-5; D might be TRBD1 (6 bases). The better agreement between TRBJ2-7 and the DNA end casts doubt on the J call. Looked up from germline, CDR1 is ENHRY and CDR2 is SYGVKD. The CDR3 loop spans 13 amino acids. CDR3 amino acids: CAIKPGALGEQYF. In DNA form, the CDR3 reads TGTGCCATCAAACCAGGGGCGTTGGGCGAGCAGTACTTC.

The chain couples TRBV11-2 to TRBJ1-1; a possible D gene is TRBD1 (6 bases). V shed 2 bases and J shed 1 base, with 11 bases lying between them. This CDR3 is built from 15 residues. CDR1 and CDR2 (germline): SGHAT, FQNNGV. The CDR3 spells CASSLRLDRNTEAFF. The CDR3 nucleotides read TGTGCCAGCAGCTTACGGTTGGACAGGAACACTGAAGCTTTCTTT. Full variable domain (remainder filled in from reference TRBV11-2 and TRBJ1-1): EAGVAQSPRYKIIEKRQSVAFWCNPISGHATLYWYQQILGQGPKLLIQFQNNGVVDDSQLPKDRFSAERLKGVDSTLKIQPAKLEDSAVYLCASSLRLDRNTEAFFGQGTRLTVV.

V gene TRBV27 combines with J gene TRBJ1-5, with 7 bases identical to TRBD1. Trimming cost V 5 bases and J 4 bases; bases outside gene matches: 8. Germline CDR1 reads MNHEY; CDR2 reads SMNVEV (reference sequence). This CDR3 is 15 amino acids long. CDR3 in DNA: TGTGCCAGCAGTGTAGTGGGGACAGATAATCAGCCCCAGCATTTT. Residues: CASSVVGTDNQPQHF.

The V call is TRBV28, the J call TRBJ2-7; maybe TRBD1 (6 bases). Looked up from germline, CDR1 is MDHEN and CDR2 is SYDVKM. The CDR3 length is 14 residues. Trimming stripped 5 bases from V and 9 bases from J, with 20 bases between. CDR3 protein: CASSGPGHKQGQYF. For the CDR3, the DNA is TGTGCCAGCAGTGGGCCGGGACACAAACAGGGGCAGTACTTC.

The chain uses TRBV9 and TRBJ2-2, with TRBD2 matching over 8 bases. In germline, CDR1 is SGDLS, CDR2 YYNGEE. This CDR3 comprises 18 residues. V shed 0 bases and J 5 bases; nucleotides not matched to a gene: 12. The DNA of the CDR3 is TGTGCCAGCAGCGTAGGTAGAGGCGGGAGGCCCTTAACCGGGGAGCTGTTTTTT. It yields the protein CASSVGRGGRPLTGELFF.

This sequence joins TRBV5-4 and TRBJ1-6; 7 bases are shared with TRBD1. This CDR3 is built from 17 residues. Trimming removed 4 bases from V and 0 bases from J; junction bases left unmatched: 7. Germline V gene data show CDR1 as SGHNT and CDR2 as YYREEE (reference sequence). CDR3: CASSRDSRSSYNSPLHF. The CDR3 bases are TGTGCCAGCAGCCGGGACAGCCGGAGCTCCTATAATTCACCCCTCCACTTT.

Here the CDR3 reads CASQPSSTGEQYF. In DNA form, the CDR3 reads TGTGCCAGCCAACCTAGCTCCACGGGGGAGCAGTACTTC. V gene TRBV11-3 combines with J gene TRBJ2-7; tentatively, D is TRBD2 (5 bases). CDR1 is SGHNT and CDR2 is YENEEA in the germline V gene. Trimming cost V 8 bases and J 7 bases, with 18 bases left between them. The CDR3 is 13 amino acids. The full variable domain, rest sourced from reference TRBV11-3 and TRBJ2-7, is EAGVVQSPRYKIIEKKQPVAFWCNPISGHNTLYWYLQNLGQGPELLIRYENEEAVDDSQLPKDRFSAERLKGVDSTLKIQPAELGDSAVYLCASQPSSTGEQYFGPGTRLTVT.

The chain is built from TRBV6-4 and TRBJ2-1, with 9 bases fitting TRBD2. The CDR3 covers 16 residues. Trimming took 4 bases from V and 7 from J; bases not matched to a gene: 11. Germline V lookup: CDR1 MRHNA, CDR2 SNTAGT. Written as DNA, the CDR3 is TGTGCCAGCAGTGCCTCCTGGGCGGGAGGGGGGAATGAGCAGTTCTTC. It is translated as CASSASWAGGGNEQFF.

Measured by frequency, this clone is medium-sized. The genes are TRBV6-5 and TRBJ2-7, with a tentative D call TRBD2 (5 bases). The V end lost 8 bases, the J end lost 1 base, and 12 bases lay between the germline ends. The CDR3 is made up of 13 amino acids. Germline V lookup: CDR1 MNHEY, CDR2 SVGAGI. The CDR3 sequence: CASFGEGSYEQYF. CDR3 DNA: TGTGCCAGCTTCGGCGAGGGTTCCTACGAGCAGTACTTC.